The sequence of this T cell receptor (beta chain) was determined in a study of T-cell memory formation after mild COVID-19. In the study overall: Clusters of TCRs were largely donor specific.

Details on this clonotype: Its antigen is not identified.

The CDR3 totals 15 residues. V was cut by 1 base and J by 1 base, with 10 bases left in between. The germline V gene encodes CDR1 SGHDN and CDR2 FVKESK. Findings and limits, study-wide: The study found contracting CD4+ clones mainly in CM and EM and contracting CD8+ clones in EMRA.

5'RACE with constant-segment primers built TCRalpha and TCRbeta cDNA libraries with UMIs. TCRdb passed the 5' RACE reads through MiXCR, listing each CDR3 protein once. This table has 40,000 to 60,000 distinct CDR3 sequences, around 9.7% appearing once. Input material: PBMCs or a T cell subset sorted from them (not recorded which). The sequence derives from an adult woman who had mild COVID-19 (a few samples of this study predate the infection). Cell type and time point are not known. The chain employs TRBV14 and TRBJ1-1, with a weak D call TRBD1 (5 bases). CDR3 sequence (DNA): TGTGCCAGCAGCCAAGTTCAGGGTAGGAACACTGAAGCTTTCTTT. Translation gives CASSQVQGRNTEAFF.